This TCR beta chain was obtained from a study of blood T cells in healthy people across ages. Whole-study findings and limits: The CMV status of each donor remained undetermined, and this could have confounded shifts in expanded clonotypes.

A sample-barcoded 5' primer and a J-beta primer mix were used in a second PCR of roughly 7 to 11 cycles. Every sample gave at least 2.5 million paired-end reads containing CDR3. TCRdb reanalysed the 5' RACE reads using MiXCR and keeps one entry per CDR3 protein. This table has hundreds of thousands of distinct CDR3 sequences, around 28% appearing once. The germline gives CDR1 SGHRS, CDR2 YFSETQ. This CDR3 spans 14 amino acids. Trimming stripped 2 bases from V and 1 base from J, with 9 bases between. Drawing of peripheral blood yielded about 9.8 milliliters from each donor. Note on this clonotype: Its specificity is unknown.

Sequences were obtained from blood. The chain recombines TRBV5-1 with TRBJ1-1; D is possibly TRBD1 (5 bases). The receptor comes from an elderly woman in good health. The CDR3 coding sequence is TGCGCCAGCAGCTTAAACGGGGGGAACACTGAAGCTTTCTTT. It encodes CASSLNGGNTEAFF.